These 27 T cell receptor beta chains came from one sample sequenced in a study of early T cells in non-severe SARS-CoV-2 infection. MiXCR was run by TCRdb on the 5' RACE reads, yielding one entry per CDR3 protein. The table includes more than 75,000 distinct CDR3 sequences, about 12% detected once. Specimen: whole blood. These TCRs come from an adult who was a healthcare worker with PCR-confirmed SARS-CoV-2 infection or an uninfected control (not recorded which).

This clonotype has a count of ten or more. J is TRBJ1-4 and V is TRBV9, with D possibly being TRBD1 (5 bases). CDR3 length: 17 residues. V shed 0 bases and J shed 0 bases, with 12 bases lying between them. In germline, CDR1 is SGDLS, CDR2 YYNGEE. The CDR3 here is CASSVAGGTATNEKLFF. The CDR3 nucleotides are TGTGCCAGCAGCGTAGCTGGAGGGACCGCAACTAATGAAAAACTGTTTTTT.

There are a few counts of this clonotype. The chain joins TRBV11-2 to TRBJ1-6, with a weak D call TRBD1 (6 bases). The CDR3 consists of 15 residues. Per germline, CDR1 SGHAT and CDR2 FQNNGV. Deletions cut 5 bases from V and 7 bases from J, with 15 bases between. The CDR3 is CASSPGGGWNSPLHF. CDR3 coding DNA: TGTGCCAGCAGCCCTGGGGGGGGCTGGAATTCACCCCTCCACTTT.

This clonotype was recorded a few times. The rearrangement uses TRBV19 and TRBJ2-7; 10 bases are a match to TRBD2. The CDR3 contains 15 residues. J gave up 5 bases and V 4 bases, and 8 bases lay outside the gene matches. The germline V gene encodes CDR1 LNHDA and CDR2 SQIVND (reference sequence). The CDR3 reads CASSTIAGGRHEQYF. The CDR3, as DNA: TGTGCCAGTAGTACGATAGCGGGAGGTCGCCACGAGCAGTACTTC.

The rearrangement joins TRBV6-2 or TRBV6-3 to TRBJ2-1; D remains unclear. The CDR3 runs to 12 residues. The germline V and J ends were trimmed by 4 bases and 7 bases, with 8 bases remaining between them. Per germline, CDR1 MNHEY and CDR2 SVGEGT. CDR3 in DNA: TGTGCCAGCAGTTGGGTGAGGAATGAGCAGTTCTTC. Translation: CASSWVRNEQFF.

This clonotype has just a few counts. Written as DNA, the CDR3 is TGTGCCAGCAGTTCAAGGGAGAACACCGGGGAGCTGTTTTTT. It yields the protein CASSSRENTGELFF. The J gene is TRBJ2-2, the V gene TRBV6-6, with D hard to call. Trimming shortened V by 4 bases and J by 1 base, and 7 bases separated the two germline ends. CDR1 MNHNY and CDR2 SVGAGI come from the germline V gene (reference sequence). This CDR3 has 14 amino acids.

Many counts were recorded for this clonotype. This chain uses TRBV28 with TRBJ1-2; D gene uncertain. The CDR3 has 13 residues. Per germline, CDR1 MDHEN and CDR2 SYDVKM. V lost 3 bases and J 5 bases, leaving 10 bases between the germline ends. CDR3 residues: CASSLAGRYGYTF. CDR3 nucleotides: TGTGCCAGCAGTTTGGCGGGGAGATATGGCTACACCTTC.

This clonotype was counted a few times. The CDR3 spells CASSPGGDTQYF. The CDR3 DNA reads TGTGCCAGCAGTCCAGGGGGGGATACGCAGTATTTT. The genes are TRBV6-1 and TRBJ2-3; D may be TRBD1 (7 bases). In germline, CDR1 is MNHNS, CDR2 SASEGT. V was shortened by 5 bases and J by 6 bases, with 9 bases between the two germline ends. The CDR3 has 12 amino acids.

In this sample, this clonotype turned up many times. The CDR3 DNA reads as TGTGCCAGCAGTTTAACAGGGCCCTTGGAGCAGTACTTC. This sequence encodes CASSLTGPLEQYF. V gene TRBV27 combines with J gene TRBJ2-7; a weak D match, TRBD1 (6 bases). The CDR3 runs 13 residues. V shed 2 bases and J shed 7 bases, with 12 bases lying between them. Germline V gene lookup returns CDR1 MNHEY and CDR2 SMNVEV (reference sequence).

Only a few counts were recorded for this clonotype. This chain links TRBV2 with TRBJ1-1; D may be TRBD1 (5 bases). V was pared by 8 bases and J by 1 base, with 17 bases between. This CDR3 region has 15 residues. From germline, CDR1 is SNHLY and CDR2 FYNNEI. The CDR3 DNA follows: TGTGCCAGCCTGGGGCAGGGACTAGGGAACACTGAAGCTTTCTTT. Residues: CASLGQGLGNTEAFF.

This clonotype was seen a handful of times. The J gene is TRBJ2-7, the V gene TRBV5-1; D is unclear. In germline, CDR1 is SGHRS, CDR2 YFSETQ. The CDR3 runs to 14 residues. V was trimmed by 0 bases and J by 2 bases, leaving 9 bases between them. CDR3 nucleotide sequence: TGCGCCAGCAGCTTGGTACGCGGAACCTACGAGCAGTACTTC. Translating it yields CASSLVRGTYEQYF.

This clonotype was seen repeatedly, ten times or more. The rearrangement links TRBV4-1 to TRBJ1-2; D call uncertain. The CDR3 has 14 amino acids. Trimming removed 1 base from V and 4 bases from J, with 10 bases in between. The germline V gene has CDR1 MGHRA and CDR2 YSYEKL. CDR3 in amino acids: CASSQGWTSYGYTF. In nucleotides, the CDR3 is TGCGCCAGCAGCCAAGGGTGGACGTCCTATGGCTACACCTTC.

This clonotype was observed many times. The chain couples TRBV9 to TRBJ1-5; D call uncertain. Trimming stripped 2 bases from V and 5 bases from J, with 8 bases between. The CDR3 contains 13 residues. The germline V gene encodes CDR1 SGDLS and CDR2 YYNGEE. The CDR3 loop is CASSVAGYQPQHF. The CDR3 DNA reads TGTGCCAGCAGCGTTGCCGGGTATCAGCCCCAGCATTTT.

Only a few counts were recorded for this clonotype. The V call is TRBV29-1, the J call TRBJ1-1; D remains unclear. V gave up 5 bases and J gave up 8 bases, with 9 bases separating them. This CDR3 is 10 amino acids long. Germline-derived CDR1 and CDR2 are SQVTM and ANQGSEA. The CDR3, as DNA: TGCAGCGTTTCCTCAGAAGAAGCTTTCTTT. Its translation is CSVSSEEAFF. Full variable domain (missing parts from reference TRBV29-1 and TRBJ1-1): SAVISQKPSRDICQRGTSLTIQCQVDSQVTMMFWYRQQPGQSLTLIATANQGSEATYESGFVIDKFPISRPNLTFSTLTVSNMSPEDSSIYLCSVSSEEAFFGQGTRLTVV.

This clonotype turned up a few times. The chain carries TRBV24-1 and TRBJ2-1; 9 bases map to TRBD1. V lost 4 bases to trimming and J lost 8 bases; unmatched junction nucleotides: 8. The CDR3 is 15 amino acids. CDR1 KGHDR and CDR2 SFDVKD come from the germline V gene. The CDR3 nucleotides are TGTGCCACCAGTGACCCCGGACAGGGGCAGCATGAGCAGTTCTTC. Translating it yields CATSDPGQGQHEQFF.

This clonotype was detected only a few times. The rearrangement joins TRBV4-1 to TRBJ2-2; D gene unclear. CDR1 is MGHRA, CDR2 YSYEKL, per germline. V dropped 4 bases and J dropped 6 bases, with 12 bases sitting between them. The CDR3 has 14 residues. The CDR3 sequence: CASSRTPGPGELFF. The CDR3 coding sequence is TGCGCCAGCAGCCGGACCCCCGGACCCGGGGAGCTGTTTTTT.

This clonotype was detected many times. The chain has TRBV6-5 and TRBJ2-3; D remains unclear. Germline V gene sequence: CDR1 MNHEY, CDR2 SVGAGI. V was trimmed by 8 bases and J by 4 bases, leaving 10 bases between them. The CDR3 spans 12 residues. In DNA, the CDR3 is TGTGCCAGCCGAGGAAGTTCAGATACGCAGTATTTT. Residues: CASRGSSDTQYF.

This clonotype was seen many times. The V gene is TRBV10-3, the J gene TRBJ1-2; D not resolved. This CDR3 spans 16 amino acids. The germline V and J ends were trimmed by 3 bases and 0 bases, with 14 bases remaining between them. Germline V CDR1 and CDR2: ENHRY, SYGVKD. CDR3 protein: CAISEGQAFPNYGYTF. In DNA, the CDR3 is TGTGCCATCAGTGAAGGGCAGGCTTTCCCTAACTATGGCTACACCTTC.

The table lists this clonotype with many counts. The J gene is TRBJ2-3, the V gene TRBV5-5; 9 positions agree with TRBD2. Germline CDR1 is SGHKS and CDR2 is YYEKEE (reference sequence). There are 16 residues in the CDR3. The V gene end was trimmed by 2 bases and the J gene end by 4 bases; junction bases not matched to a gene: 8. CDR3 sequence reads: CASSLTGTSGPDTQYF. CDR3 bases: TGTGCCAGCAGCTTAACGGGAACTAGCGGGCCAGATACGCAGTATTTT. The variable domain in full, with the rest retrieved from reference TRBV5-5 and TRBJ2-3, is DAGVTQSPTHLIKTRGQQVTLRCSPISGHKSVSWYQQVLGQGPQFIFQYYEKEERGRGNFPDRFSARQFPNYSSELNVNALLLGDSALYLCASSLTGTSGPDTQYFGPGTRLTVL.

This clonotype appeared a few times. The rearrangement links TRBV30 to TRBJ2-1, with 8 nucleotides matching TRBD2. Germline loops: CDR1 GTSNPN, CDR2 SVGIG (reference sequence). This CDR3 region has 16 residues. The V gene end was trimmed by 0 bases and the J gene end by 0 bases; junction bases not matched to a gene: 4. Here the CDR3 DNA reads TGTGCCTGGAGTGTAGGACTAGCCGACTCCTACAATGAGCAGTTCTTC. This translates into CAWSVGLADSYNEQFF.

This clonotype was observed many times. The chain has TRBV7-9 and TRBJ2-3; 9 bases align to TRBD1. Germline CDR1 and CDR2: SEHNR and FQNEAQ (reference sequence). The V segment lost 2 bases and the J segment 10 bases; nucleotides outside the gene matches: 7. The length of the CDR3 is 14 residues. This CDR3 is CASSLRDRDSAQYF. The CDR3 nucleotides are TGTGCCAGCAGCTTAAGGGACAGGGACAGTGCGCAGTATTTT.

As concerns this clonotype: At one end the junction does not follow the germline gene, possibly because of a read error. The rearrangement joins TRBV7-7 to TRBJ2-2, with 14 bases identical to TRBD2. CDR3 length: 18 amino acids. Germline lookup yields CDR1 SSHAT and CDR2 FNYEAQ (reference sequence). CDR3 bases: TGTGCTAGCAGCCCCTCTCAAGGACTAGCGGGAGGCACCGGGGAGCTGTTTTTT. Its protein product is CASSPSQGLAGGTGELFF.

This clonotype was counted a few times. The V call is TRBV19, the J call TRBJ1-2; 10 bases are shared with TRBD1. Germline trimming cut 3 bases from V and 1 base from J; bases unmatched to any gene: 5. The CDR3 runs 16 residues. Germline CDR1 reads LNHDA; CDR2 reads SQIVND (reference sequence). The CDR3, as DNA: TGTGCCAGTAGTATCCCGGGACAGGGGATTAACTATGGCTACACCTTC. It is translated as CASSIPGQGINYGYTF.

This clonotype was seen repeatedly, ten times or more. CDR3 DNA sequence: TGTGCCAGCAGCCCGGGGGAGACCCAGTACTTC. It translates to CASSPGETQYF. The rearrangement uses TRBV18 and TRBJ2-5; weak D call: TRBD2 (5 bases). V was trimmed by 8 bases and J by 5 bases, leaving 9 bases between them. This CDR3 spans 11 amino acids. Germline loops: CDR1 KGHSH, CDR2 LQKENI.

The chain is built from TRBV18 and TRBJ1-4; 12 bases are shared with TRBD1. CDR3 length: 18 amino acids. Looked up from germline, CDR1 is KGHSH and CDR2 is LQKENI. Germline trimming cut 4 bases from V and 6 bases from J; bases unmatched to any gene: 12. The CDR3: CASSLFAGQGAMDEKLFF. CDR3 DNA: TGTGCCAGCTCACTCTTCGCGGGACAGGGGGCGATGGATGAAAAACTGTTTTTT.

There are a few counts of this clonotype. The rearrangement links TRBV12-5 to TRBJ1-1, with D unclear. Germline V gives CDR1 LGHNT, CDR2 FRNRAP. This CDR3 region has 12 residues. Trimming shortened V by 3 bases and J by 3 bases, and 5 bases separated the two germline ends. The CDR3 region is CASGFSYTEAFF. DNA of the CDR3: TGTGCTAGTGGTTTTTCTTACACTGAAGCTTTCTTT.

In its sample, this clonotype was seen once. The genes are TRBV29-1 and TRBJ2-1; D call uncertain. This CDR3 comprises 12 residues. From germline, CDR1 is SQVTM and CDR2 ANQGSEA. Deletions cut 3 bases from V and 8 bases from J, with 11 bases between. The CDR3 sequence is CSVDPSTDEQFF. For the CDR3, the DNA is TGCAGCGTTGACCCTTCCACGGATGAGCAGTTCTTC.

This clonotype has only a few counts. The CDR3 is CASSSRTSGRYNEQFF. In nucleotides, the CDR3 is TGTGCCAGCAGCTCAAGGACTAGCGGGAGGTACAATGAGCAGTTCTTC. The J gene is TRBJ2-1, the V gene TRBV6-5, with 14 bases fitting TRBD2. Losses at the gene ends were 6 bases for V and 4 bases for J; bases not matched to a gene: 5. The CDR3 covers 16 residues. Per the germline V gene, CDR1 is MNHEY and CDR2 is SVGAGI.